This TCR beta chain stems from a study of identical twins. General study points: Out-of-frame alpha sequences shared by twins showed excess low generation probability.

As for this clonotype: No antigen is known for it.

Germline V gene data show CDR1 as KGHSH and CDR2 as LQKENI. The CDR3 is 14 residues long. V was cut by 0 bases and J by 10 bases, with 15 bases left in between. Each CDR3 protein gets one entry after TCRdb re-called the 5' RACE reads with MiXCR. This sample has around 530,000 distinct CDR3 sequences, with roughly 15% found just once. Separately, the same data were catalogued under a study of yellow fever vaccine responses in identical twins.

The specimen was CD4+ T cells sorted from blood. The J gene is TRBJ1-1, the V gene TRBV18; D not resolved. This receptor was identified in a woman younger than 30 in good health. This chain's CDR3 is CASSPPGRALVAFF. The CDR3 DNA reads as TGTGCCAGCTCACCACCCGGACGGGCACTTGTAGCTTTCTTT.